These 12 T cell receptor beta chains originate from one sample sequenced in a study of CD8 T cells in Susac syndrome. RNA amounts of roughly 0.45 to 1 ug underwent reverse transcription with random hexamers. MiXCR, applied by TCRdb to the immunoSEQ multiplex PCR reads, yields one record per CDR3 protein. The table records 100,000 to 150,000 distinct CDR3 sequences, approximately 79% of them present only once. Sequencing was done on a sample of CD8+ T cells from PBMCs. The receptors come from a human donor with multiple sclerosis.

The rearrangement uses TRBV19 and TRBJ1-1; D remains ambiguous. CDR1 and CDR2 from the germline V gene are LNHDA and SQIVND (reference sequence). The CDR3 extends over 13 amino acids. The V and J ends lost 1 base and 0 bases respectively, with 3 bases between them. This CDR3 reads CASSIAVNTEAFF. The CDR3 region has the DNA TGTGCCAGTAGTATAGCCGTGAACACTGAAGCTTTCTTT.

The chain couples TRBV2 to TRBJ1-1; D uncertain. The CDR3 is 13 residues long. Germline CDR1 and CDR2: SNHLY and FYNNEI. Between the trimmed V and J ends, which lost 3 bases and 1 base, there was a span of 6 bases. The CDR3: CASSEFSNTEAFF. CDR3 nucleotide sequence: TGTGCCAGCAGTGAGTTCTCGAACACTGAAGCTTTCTTT.

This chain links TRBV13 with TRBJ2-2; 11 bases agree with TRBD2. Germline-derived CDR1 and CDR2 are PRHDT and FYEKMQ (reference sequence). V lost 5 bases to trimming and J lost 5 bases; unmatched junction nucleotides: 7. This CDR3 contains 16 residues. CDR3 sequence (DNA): TGTGCCAGCAGCCCGGGACTAGCGGAGAAGACCGGGGAGCTGTTTTTT. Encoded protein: CASSPGLAEKTGELFF.

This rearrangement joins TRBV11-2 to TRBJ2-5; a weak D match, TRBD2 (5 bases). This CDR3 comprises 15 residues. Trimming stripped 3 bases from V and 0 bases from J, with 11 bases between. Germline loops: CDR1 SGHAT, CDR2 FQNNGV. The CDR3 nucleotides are TGTGCCAGCAGCTTCCCTGGACTGAACCAAGAGACCCAGTACTTC. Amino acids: CASSFPGLNQETQYF. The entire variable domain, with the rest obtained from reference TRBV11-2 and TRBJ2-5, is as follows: EAGVAQSPRYKIIEKRQSVAFWCNPISGHATLYWYQQILGQGPKLLIQFQNNGVVDDSQLPKDRFSAERLKGVDSTLKIQPAKLEDSAVYLCASSFPGLNQETQYFGPGTRLLVL.

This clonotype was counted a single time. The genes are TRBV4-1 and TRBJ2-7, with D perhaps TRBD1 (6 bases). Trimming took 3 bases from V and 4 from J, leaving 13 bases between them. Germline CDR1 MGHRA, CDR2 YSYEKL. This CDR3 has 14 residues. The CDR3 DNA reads TGCGCCAGCAGCCAGTACGGGACATCTTACGAGCAGTACTTC. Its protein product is CASSQYGTSYEQYF.

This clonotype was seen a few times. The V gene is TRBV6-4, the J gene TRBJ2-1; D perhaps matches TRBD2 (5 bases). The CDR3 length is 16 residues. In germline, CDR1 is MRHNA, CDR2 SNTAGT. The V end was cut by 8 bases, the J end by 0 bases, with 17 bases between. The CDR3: CASGRSAEGSYNEQFF. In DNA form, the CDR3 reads TGTGCCAGCGGTCGTAGCGCTGAGGGCTCCTACAATGAGCAGTTCTTC.

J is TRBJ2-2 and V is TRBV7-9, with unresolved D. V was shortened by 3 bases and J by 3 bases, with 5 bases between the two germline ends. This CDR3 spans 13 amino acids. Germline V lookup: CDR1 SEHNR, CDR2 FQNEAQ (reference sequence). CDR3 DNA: TGTGCCAGCAGCTTCTCGGACACCGGGGAGCTGTTTTTT. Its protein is CASSFSDTGELFF.

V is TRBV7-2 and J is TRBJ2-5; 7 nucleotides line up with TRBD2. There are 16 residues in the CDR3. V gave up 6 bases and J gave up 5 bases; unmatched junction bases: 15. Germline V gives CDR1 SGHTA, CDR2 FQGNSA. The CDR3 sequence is CASRPNRDYLWETQYF. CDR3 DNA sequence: TGTGCCAGCAGACCAAACCGGGACTACTTGTGGGAGACCCAGTACTTC. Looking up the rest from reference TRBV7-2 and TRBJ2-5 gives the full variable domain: GAGVSQSPSNKVTEKGKDVELRCDPISGHTALYWYRQSLGQGLEFLIYFQGNSAPDKSGLPSDRFSAERTGGSVSTLTIQRTQQEDSAVYLCASRPNRDYLWETQYFGPGTRLLVL.

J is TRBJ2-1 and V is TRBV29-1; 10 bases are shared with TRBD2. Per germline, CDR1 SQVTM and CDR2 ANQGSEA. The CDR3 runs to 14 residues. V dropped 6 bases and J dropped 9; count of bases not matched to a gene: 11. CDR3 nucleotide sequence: TGCAGCGTCTTCCGAGTAGCGGGAGGATTTGAGCAGTTCTTC. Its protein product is CSVFRVAGGFEQFF.

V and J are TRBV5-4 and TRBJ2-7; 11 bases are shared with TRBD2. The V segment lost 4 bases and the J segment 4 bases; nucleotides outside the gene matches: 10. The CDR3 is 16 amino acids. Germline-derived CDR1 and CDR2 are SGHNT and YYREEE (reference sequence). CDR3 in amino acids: CASSTPKGLAVYEQYV. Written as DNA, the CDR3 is TGTGCCAGCAGCACCCCAAAGGGACTAGCGGTTTACGAGCAGTACGTC.

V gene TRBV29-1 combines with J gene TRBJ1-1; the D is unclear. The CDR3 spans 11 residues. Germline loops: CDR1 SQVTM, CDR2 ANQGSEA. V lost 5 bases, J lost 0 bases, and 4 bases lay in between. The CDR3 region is CSVSLNTEAFF. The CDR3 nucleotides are TGCAGCGTTTCCCTGAACACTGAAGCTTTCTTT.

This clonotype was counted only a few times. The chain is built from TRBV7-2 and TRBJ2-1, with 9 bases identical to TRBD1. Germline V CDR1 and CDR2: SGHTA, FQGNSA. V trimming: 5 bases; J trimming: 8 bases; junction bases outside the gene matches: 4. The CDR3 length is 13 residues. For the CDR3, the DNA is TGTGCCAGCAGCCGACGGACAGGGGATGAGCAGTTCTTC. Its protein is CASSRRTGDEQFF.